This TCR beta chain was sequenced during a study of early T cells in non-severe SARS-CoV-2 infection. Across the study: Whole-blood bulk RNA, unsorted, was sequenced, and chains were unpaired.

This clonotype appeared many times. Attachment of unique molecular identifiers to individual cDNA molecules was performed. TCRdb analysed the 5' RACE reads with MiXCR anew, one entry per CDR3 protein. The sample has 86,000 or so distinct CDR3 sequences, roughly 6% seen once; the top ten hold less than 9.5%. This TCR came from an adult who was a healthcare worker with PCR-confirmed SARS-CoV-2 infection or an uninfected control (not recorded which). Material for sequencing was whole blood.

This CDR3 is CASSSSWEDRPSYEQYF. CDR3 bases: TGTGCCAGCAGCTCCAGTTGGGAGGACAGGCCCTCCTACGAGCAGTACTTC. The chain carries TRBV11-1 and TRBJ2-7, with a possible D match to TRBD1 (7 bases). With 4 bases removed from V and 0 bases from J, the gap between germline ends came to 19 bases. The V gene's germline CDR1 is SGHAT and CDR2 FQDESV (reference sequence). This CDR3 spans 17 amino acids. Based on the CDR3 plus reference TRBV11-1 and TRBJ2-7, the full variable domain is EAEVAQSPRYKITEKSQAVAFWCDPISGHATLYWYRQILGQGPELLVQFQDESVVDDSQLPKDRFSAERLKGVDSTLKIQPAELGDSAMYLCASSSSWEDRPSYEQYFGPGTRLTVT.